The clone carrying this TCR beta chain was detected many times. Its matching antigen is unknown. This specimen belongs to a study of regulatory T cells in long-lasting Graves disease. Study conclusions and caveats: Segments TRBV28, TRBJ1-2 and TRBJ2-5 showed preferential usage in persistent disease.

Germline CDR1 reads SEHNR; CDR2 reads FQNEAQ (reference sequence). V shed 1 base and J shed 4 bases, with 23 bases lying between them. The CDR3 extends over 18 amino acids. HTBI primers from iRepertoire and Arm-PCR of CDR3 regions yielded the TCR beta libraries. TCRdb processed the multiplex PCR reads anew with MiXCR; each CDR3 protein has one entry. The table has a few hundred thousand distinct CDR3 sequences, less than 15% seen once. Time point denoted: newly diagnosed GD, antithyroid drugs for less than 3 months. PBMC RNA was the source of the TCR library. This same sample was also taken into another study, of T cells in Graves' hyperthyroidism and ophthalmopathy. That source reports: A set of HTBI primers served as the primers for a first-round RT-PCR of the TCR CDR3. Ophthalmopathy was identified by the model a median around 6.9 months ahead of onset.

This specimen was peripheral blood mononuclear cells (PBMCs), taken at new diagnosis, from a patient treated with antithyroid drugs. The TCR originated in a man aged 25-45 years with Graves disease. V usage is TRBV7-9 and J usage is TRBJ2-7; D may be TRBD1 or TRBD2 (5 bases each). The CDR3, as DNA: TGTGCCAGCAGCTTAGTGGGGCCGGAGGTGGGAGTACTTTACGAGCAGTACTTC. This sequence encodes CASSLVGPEVGVLYEQYF. The full variable domain, its missing parts supplied by reference TRBV7-9 and TRBJ2-7, is DTGVSQNPRHKITKRGQNVTFRCDPISEHNRLYWYRQTLGQGPEFLTYFQNEAQLEKSRLLSDRFSAERPKGSFSTLEIQRTEQGDSAMYLCASSLVGPEVGVLYEQYFGPGTRLTVT.